These T cell receptor beta chains were read from a single sample in a study of blood T cells in healthy people across ages. Using its own MiXCR run on the 5' RACE reads, TCRdb lists one record per CDR3 protein. The data contain 550,000 to 700,000 distinct CDR3 sequences, 25% to 30% of them singletons. Sequenced: blood. Receptors originate from a woman aged 70-85 years in good health. Each CDR3 is given with its conserved first and last residue. Each record gives: D gene, V gene, J gene, clone size, CDR3 protein, CDR3 DNA. D genes are given only for firm matches. Where a row states a size, it is once, few, many or the class of an expanded clone; other rows omit it.

D gene: -; V gene: TRBV18; J gene: TRBJ2-5; clone size: -; CDR3 protein: CASSPWTRGKETQYF; CDR3 DNA: TGTGCCAGCTCACCATGGACGAGAGGGAAGGAGACCCAGTACTTC
D gene: -; V gene: TRBV10-3; J gene: TRBJ2-5; clone size: many; CDR3 protein: CAISEGSPETQYF; CDR3 DNA: TGTGCCATCAGTGAGGGTTCGCCGGAGACCCAGTACTTC
D gene: -; V gene: TRBV6-6; J gene: TRBJ2-7; clone size: -; CDR3 protein: CASSFPGGGEEQYF; CDR3 DNA: TGTGCCAGCAGTTTCCCTGGGGGCGGAGAGGAGCAGTACTTC
D gene: -; V gene: TRBV4-2; J gene: TRBJ2-1; clone size: few; CDR3 protein: CASSQDRTLGNEQFF; CDR3 DNA: TGTGCCAGCAGCCAAGATAGAACCCTGGGGAATGAGCAGTTCTTC
D gene: -; V gene: TRBV20-1; J gene: TRBJ2-1; clone size: -; CDR3 protein: CSASRRGTTNEQFF; CDR3 DNA: TGCAGTGCTAGTAGGCGGGGGACAACCAATGAGCAGTTCTTC
D gene: -; V gene: TRBV7-2; J gene: TRBJ2-3; clone size: -; CDR3 protein: CTSSLASVPDTQYF; CDR3 DNA: TGTACCAGCAGCTTAGCTAGCGTCCCAGATACGCAGTATTTT
D gene: -; V gene: TRBV5-1; J gene: TRBJ1-5; clone size: -; CDR3 protein: CASSLETGFNQPQHF; CDR3 DNA: TGCGCCAGCAGCCTCGAGACAGGCTTCAATCAGCCCCAGCATTTT
D gene: TRBD1; V gene: TRBV6-1; J gene: TRBJ1-6; clone size: -; CDR3 protein: CASKGRPGQASSYNSPLHF; CDR3 DNA: TGTGCCAGCAAAGGGAGGCCAGGACAGGCAAGCTCCTATAATTCACCCCTCCACTTT
D gene: -; V gene: TRBV29-1; J gene: TRBJ2-2; clone size: few; CDR3 protein: CSVDMSTGELFF; CDR3 DNA: TGCAGCGTTGATATGAGCACCGGGGAGCTGTTTTTT
D gene: -; V gene: TRBV7-2; J gene: TRBJ1-4; clone size: -; CDR3 protein: CASSRLRGDKLFF; CDR3 DNA: TGTGCCAGCAGCCGACTACGGGGTGATAAACTGTTTTTT
D gene: -; V gene: TRBV3-1; J gene: TRBJ2-1; clone size: -; CDR3 protein: CASSQDPNEQFF; CDR3 DNA: TGTGCCAGCAGCCAAGACCCCAATGAGCAGTTCTTC
D gene: TRBD2; V gene: TRBV7-2; J gene: TRBJ2-1; clone size: few; CDR3 protein: CASSRRSGGAIGEQFF; CDR3 DNA: TGTGCCAGCAGCCGACGTAGCGGGGGGGCCATTGGTGAGCAGTTCTTC
D gene: TRBD1; V gene: TRBV5-1; J gene: TRBJ2-7; clone size: -; CDR3 protein: CASSLLQGAYEQYF; CDR3 DNA: TGCGCCAGCAGCTTATTACAGGGGGCCTACGAGCAGTACTTC
D gene: TRBD1; V gene: TRBV5-1; J gene: TRBJ1-1; clone size: -; CDR3 protein: CASSLGDRDRALNTEAFF; CDR3 DNA: TGCGCCAGCAGCTTGGGGGACCGGGACAGGGCGCTTAACACTGAAGCTTTCTTT
D gene: -; V gene: TRBV7-2; J gene: TRBJ1-4; clone size: -; CDR3 protein: CASSRRSGSHNEKLFF; CDR3 DNA: TGTGCCAGCAGCCGCCGATCGGGGTCGCACAATGAAAAACTGTTTTTT
D gene: -; V gene: TRBV11-2; J gene: TRBJ2-7; clone size: few; CDR3 protein: CASSFNRDSYEQYF; CDR3 DNA: TGTGCCAGCAGCTTTAACAGGGACTCCTACGAGCAGTACTTC
D gene: -; V gene: TRBV7-3; J gene: TRBJ1-1; clone size: once; CDR3 protein: CASSSDQDTEAFF; CDR3 DNA: TGTGCCAGCAGCTCCGACCAAGACACTGAAGCTTTCTTT
D gene: -; V gene: TRBV11-2; J gene: TRBJ2-2; clone size: -; CDR3 protein: CASSSTGLSSNTGELFF; CDR3 DNA: TGTGCCAGCAGCTCCACAGGGCTCTCATCGAACACCGGGGAGCTGTTTTTT
D gene: TRBD1; V gene: TRBV5-1; J gene: TRBJ1-1; clone size: -; CDR3 protein: CASSPRQGDTEAFF; CDR3 DNA: TGCGCCAGCAGCCCTAGACAGGGAGACACTGAAGCTTTCTTT